The 28 T cell receptor beta chains below were found in one sample sequenced in a study of T-cell memory formation after mild COVID-19. TCRdb ran MiXCR on the 5' RACE reads and lists one entry per CDR3 protein. Here the sample spans some 160,000 distinct CDR3 sequences, 13% being singletons. The specimen sequenced was PBMCs or a T cell subset sorted from them (not recorded which). These receptors originate from a man aged 18 to 29 who had mild COVID-19 (a few samples of this study predate the infection). Cell type and time point are not known.

V and J are TRBV29-1 and TRBJ1-2; no reliable D call. V lost 6 bases, J lost 7 bases, and 9 bases lay in between. This CDR3 is built from 10 residues. The germline V gene has CDR1 SQVTM and CDR2 ANQGSEA. The CDR3, as DNA: TGCAGCGTCGAGCCGGCTGGCTACACCTTC. Its translation: CSVEPAGYTF.

This clonotype was seen ten or more times. V usage is TRBV5-1 and J usage is TRBJ2-7; no clear D. This CDR3 comprises 12 residues. The germline gives CDR1 SGHRS, CDR2 YFSETQ. Between the trimmed V and J ends, which lost 2 bases and 0 bases, there was a span of 3 bases. DNA of the CDR3: TGCGCCAGCAGCTTTACCTCCTACGAGCAGTACTTC. Translating gives CASSFTSYEQYF.

The genes are TRBV7-9 and TRBJ2-1, with TRBD1 identical over 8 bases. In germline, CDR1 is SEHNR, CDR2 FQNEAQ (reference sequence). The CDR3 loop spans 15 amino acids. Trimming at V came to 3 bases and at J to 4 bases, leaving 5 bases not matched to a gene. The CDR3 region is CASSLGHRGYNEQFF. DNA for the CDR3: TGTGCCAGCAGCTTGGGACACAGGGGGTACAATGAGCAGTTCTTC.

V is TRBV12-3 or TRBV12-4 and J is TRBJ1-2; the D is unclear. CDR3 size: 12 residues. V was trimmed by 7 bases and J by 4 bases, leaving 10 bases between them. The CDR3 sequence: CASTPISYGYTF. In DNA, the CDR3 is TGTGCCAGCACCCCAATCAGCTATGGCTACACCTTC.

V and J are TRBV7-2 and TRBJ2-3; D ambiguous. The CDR3 has 14 residues. The V gene's germline CDR1 is SGHTA and CDR2 FQGNSA. Trimming left V 3 bases short and J 0 bases short, with 7 bases between. The CDR3, as DNA: TGTGCCAGCAGCTTGAGCCTTAGCACAGATACGCAGTATTTT. This codes for CASSLSLSTDTQYF.

The V call is TRBV20-1, the J call TRBJ2-7, with D uncertain. Deletions cut 5 bases from V and 0 bases from J, with 14 bases between. The length of the CDR3 is 14 residues. Germline CDR1 DFQATT, CDR2 SNEGSKA (reference sequence). CDR3 protein: CSAAALDRSYEQYF. The CDR3, as DNA: TGCAGTGCTGCGGCGTTGGACCGCTCCTACGAGCAGTACTTC.

This clonotype appeared a few times. CDR3 protein: CASSQGGAQKLFF. The CDR3 DNA reads as TGCGCCAGCAGCCAAGGCGGGGCGCAAAAACTGTTTTTT. The chain has TRBV4-3 and TRBJ1-4, with D maybe TRBD1 (5 bases). The CDR3 contains 13 residues. Trimming took off 1 base at V and 9 bases at J, with 9 bases between the two ends. Germline V lookup: CDR1 LGHNA, CDR2 YSLEER.

In its sample, this clonotype was seen a few times. A junction end diverges from the germline sequence, so it may reflect a read error. The chain links TRBV20-1 to TRBJ2-3, with 10 nucleotides matching TRBD2. This CDR3 has 15 residues. Germline V CDR1 and CDR2: DFQATT, SNEGSKA (reference sequence). The CDR3 sequence: CSARSGGAGADTQYF. In DNA form, the CDR3 reads TGCAGCGCTAGAAGCGGGGGGGCCGGTGCAGATACGCAGTATTTT.

This clonotype has a handful of counts. The rearrangement joins TRBV4-3 to TRBJ2-2, with D unclear. The V end was cut by 3 bases, the J end by 4 bases, with 6 bases between. Per the germline V gene, CDR1 is LGHNA and CDR2 is YSLEER. The CDR3 runs to 13 residues. The CDR3 sequence: CASSQLFTGELFF. CDR3 nucleotides: TGCGCCAGCAGCCAGCTCTTCACCGGGGAGCTGTTTTTT.

This clonotype has a handful of counts. The J gene is TRBJ2-1, the V gene TRBV5-5, with D unresolved. The CDR3 loop spans 14 amino acids. V was shortened by 2 bases and J by 3 bases, with 9 bases between the two germline ends. From germline, CDR1 is SGHKS and CDR2 YYEKEE (reference sequence). The CDR3 reads CASSFRRNYNEQFF. The CDR3 region has the DNA TGTGCCAGCAGCTTCAGACGGAACTACAATGAGCAGTTCTTC.

This clonotype was counted a few times. The chain has TRBV20-1 and TRBJ2-3; D unclear. The V gene lost 1 base and the J gene lost 0 bases, with 5 bases spanning the gap. CDR1 and CDR2 from the germline V gene are DFQATT and SNEGSKA (reference sequence). The CDR3 sequence is 13 residues long. The CDR3 region is CSARVPSTDTQYF. The CDR3 DNA reads TGCAGTGCTAGAGTCCCTAGCACAGATACGCAGTATTTT.

The chain combines TRBV30 with TRBJ2-6; TRBD1 aligns across 7 bases. V was pared by 5 bases and J by 0 bases, with 4 bases of the junction left unmatched. CDR1 and CDR2 (germline): GTSNPN, SVGIG (reference sequence). CDR3 length: 15 residues. The CDR3: CAWRTGNSGANVLTF. CDR3 nucleotides: TGTGCCTGGCGGACAGGCAACTCTGGGGCCAACGTCCTGACTTTC. Together with reference TRBV30 and TRBJ2-6, the CDR3 gives the full variable domain: SQTIHQWPATLVQPVGSPLSLECTVEGTSNPNLYWYRQAAGRGLQLLFYSVGIGQISSEVPQNLSASRPQDRQFILSSKKLLLSDSGFYLCAWRTGNSGANVLTFGAGSRLTVL.

This clonotype was seen only a few times. The chain uses TRBV3-1 and TRBJ2-7; tentative D call: TRBD1 (6 bases). The V end was cut by 5 bases, the J end by 0 bases, with 11 bases between. Germline assignment: CDR1 LGHDT and CDR2 YNNKEL (reference sequence). The CDR3 runs 14 residues. CDR3: CASSYRVSSYEQYF. As DNA, the CDR3 is TGTGCCAGCAGCTACAGGGTGAGCTCCTACGAGCAGTACTTC.

The chain uses TRBV6-5 and TRBJ1-4; 9 bases agree with TRBD1. Looked up from germline, CDR1 is MNHEY and CDR2 is SVGAGI. CDR3 size: 15 residues. V lost 2 bases, J lost 8 bases, and 6 bases stayed unmatched. CDR3 sequence (DNA): TGTGCCAGCAGTTACCGCGGACAGGGGAGCGAAAAACTGTTTTTT. Protein product: CASSYRGQGSEKLFF.

The rearrangement joins TRBV7-9 to TRBJ1-1; D gene unclear. Trimming removed 5 bases from V and 2 bases from J, with 15 bases in between. Germline assignment: CDR1 SEHNR and CDR2 FQNEAQ (reference sequence). The CDR3 runs to 15 residues. CDR3 in DNA: TGTGCCAGCAGCCCCCGTGGCACCATTAACACTGAAGCTTTCTTT. This gives the protein CASSPRGTINTEAFF.

The J gene is TRBJ1-6, the V gene TRBV6-6; D is uncertain. This CDR3 is built from 12 residues. CDR1 and CDR2 (germline): MNHNY, SVGAGI (reference sequence). The V and J ends lost 7 bases and 5 bases respectively, with 6 bases between them. CDR3 loop: CASKGNNSPLHF. Written as DNA, the CDR3 is TGTGCCAGCAAAGGGAATAATTCACCCCTCCACTTT.

There are a few counts of this clonotype. The chain recombines TRBV6-5 with TRBJ2-7, with D tentatively TRBD2 (6 bases). Trimming shortened V by 4 bases and J by 2 bases, and 12 bases separated the two germline ends. Germline V gives CDR1 MNHEY, CDR2 SVGAGI. The CDR3 sequence is 14 residues long. CDR3 loop: CASSLGLPAYEQYF. CDR3 sequence (DNA): TGTGCCAGCAGTTTGGGACTTCCCGCCTACGAGCAGTACTTC.

V is TRBV7-2 and J is TRBJ1-4; D unresolved. This CDR3 region has 15 residues. The V end lost 2 bases, the J end lost 1 base, and 8 bases lay between the germline ends. Germline V gene lookup returns CDR1 SGHTA and CDR2 FQGNSA. The CDR3 DNA reads as TGTGCCAGCAGCTTAAGTTCAGTAACTAATGAAAAACTGTTTTTT. Translation gives CASSLSSVTNEKLFF.

The table lists this clonotype with many counts. The chain employs TRBV4-2 and TRBJ2-3; 10 bases map to TRBD2. J lost 1 base, V lost 4 bases, and 2 bases had no gene match. This CDR3 comprises 15 residues. Germline CDR1 and CDR2: LGHNA and YNFKEQ. CDR3 in amino acids: CASSLGTSGTDTQYF. Written as DNA, the CDR3 is TGTGCCAGCAGCCTCGGGACTAGCGGCACAGATACGCAGTATTTT.

This clonotype was detected only a few times. This chain uses TRBV6-5 with TRBJ2-1, with D unclear. Germline V CDR1 and CDR2: MNHEY, SVGAGI. With 0 bases removed from V and 3 bases from J, the gap between germline ends came to 9 bases. This CDR3 spans 15 amino acids. DNA for the CDR3: TGTGCCAGCAGTTACTCGGGGTCCATCTACAATGAGCAGTTCTTC. It translates to CASSYSGSIYNEQFF.

The V call is TRBV7-2, the J call TRBJ2-4, with 9 bases matching TRBD1. Trimming cost V 5 bases and J 6 bases; bases outside gene matches: 5. In germline, CDR1 is SGHTA, CDR2 FQGNSA. The CDR3 loop spans 14 amino acids. For the CDR3, the DNA is TGTGCCAGCAGCCGCGACAGGGGGGCAAACATTCAGTACTTC. Protein: CASSRDRGANIQYF.

In its sample, this clonotype was seen a few times. The rearrangement links TRBV5-5 to TRBJ2-2; D remains ambiguous. The V end lost 0 bases, the J end lost 0 bases, and 6 bases lay between the germline ends. The germline V gene encodes CDR1 SGHKS and CDR2 YYEKEE (reference sequence). The CDR3 has 15 residues. The CDR3 region has the DNA TGTGCCAGCAGCTTGGCAGGCTCGAACACCGGGGAGCTGTTTTTT. Its translation is CASSLAGSNTGELFF.

For this clonotype: The conserved phenylalanine or tryptophan is not found at the CDR3 terminus, so this likely reflects a read error. The chain carries TRBV12-3 or TRBV12-4 and TRBJ2-3; D unclear. V gave up 3 bases and J gave up 1 base, with 5 bases separating them. This CDR3 has 13 residues. The CDR3 nucleotides read TGTGCCAGCAGTTTTAGGGGCACAGATACGCAGTATTCT. Translated: CASSFRGTDTQYS.

This clonotype came up many times. The rearrangement links TRBV3-1 to TRBJ2-5; 8 nucleotides line up with TRBD2. Germline CDR1 LGHDT, CDR2 YNNKEL (reference sequence). The CDR3 is 13 amino acids. The junction had 5 bases not matched to a gene; V was cut back by 8 bases and J by 3 bases. The CDR3 DNA reads as TGTGCCAGCTCTAGGCGGGGGGAAGAGACCCAGTACTTC. Its protein product is CASSRRGEETQYF.

In its sample, this clonotype was seen a few times. The chain employs TRBV2 and TRBJ1-6, with D hard to call. V shed 3 bases and J shed 12 bases, with 18 bases lying between them. The CDR3 runs to 15 residues. In germline, CDR1 is SNHLY, CDR2 FYNNEI. The DNA of the CDR3 is TGTGCCAGCAGTGATCTGCAGCCTGGTCGAGTACCCCTCCACTTT. Encoded protein: CASSDLQPGRVPLHF. Based on the CDR3 plus reference TRBV2 and TRBJ1-6, the full variable domain is EPEVTQTPSHQVTQMGQEVILRCVPISNHLYFYWYRQILGQKVEFLVSFYNNEISEKSEIFDDQFSVERPDGSNFTLKIRSTKLEDSAMYFCASSDLQPGRVPLHFGNGTRLTVT.

This clonotype occurred a few times. V gene TRBV29-1 combines with J gene TRBJ2-2; no clear D. Deletions cut 7 bases from V and 0 bases from J, with 3 bases between. The CDR3 extends over 11 amino acids. CDR1 and CDR2 from the germline V gene are SQVTM and ANQGSEA. CDR3 amino acids: CSGSNTGELFF. The CDR3 nucleotides are TGCAGCGGATCGAACACCGGGGAGCTGTTTTTT.

The sample holds a few counts of this clonotype. The rearrangement links TRBV18 to TRBJ2-3; 10 positions match TRBD2. Trimming at V came to 3 bases and at J to 2 bases, leaving 2 bases not matched to a gene. The CDR3 sequence is 15 residues long. Germline V lookup: CDR1 KGHSH, CDR2 LQKENI. The DNA for the CDR3 is TGTGCCAGCTCACCGAGCGGGGGGGCCACAGATACGCAGTATTTT. This encodes CASSPSGGATDTQYF.

This clonotype was recorded at least ten times. This chain joins TRBV11-2 and TRBJ2-1, with TRBD2 matching over 12 bases. The CDR3 contains 13 residues. Germline V gene lookup returns CDR1 SGHAT and CDR2 FQNNGV. Trimming removed 5 bases from V and 9 bases from J; junction bases left unmatched: 2. The CDR3 spells CASSRGLAGEQFF. The CDR3 region has the DNA TGTGCCAGCAGCCGGGGACTAGCGGGTGAGCAGTTCTTC.